This passage covers 21 T cell receptor beta chains from one sample sequenced in a study of blood T cell repertoires in COVID-19. The repertoire was sequenced with immunoSEQ multiplex PCR; TCRdb's copy has only in-frame clones and lacks some. The data show 88,000 or so clones, approximately 86% seen once. Sequencing used peripheral blood. The receptor source for this set is a man aged 55 to 70 with acute or convalescent COVID-19.

This chain connects TRBV3-1 (or the pseudogene TRBV3-2) to TRBJ2-7; D perhaps matches TRBD2 (6 bases). V was trimmed by 4 bases and J by 5 bases, leaving 12 bases between them. Germline CDR1 LGHDT, CDR2 YNNKEL (reference sequence). The CDR3 extends over 13 amino acids. CDR3 in DNA: TGTGCCAGCAGCCTGTCGGGGGACCACGAGCAGTACTTC. Translated: CASSLSGDHEQYF.

The chain uses TRBV14 and TRBJ1-2; D might be TRBD1 (5 bases). V lost 4 bases and J lost 4, with 13 bases in between. CDR3 length: 14 amino acids. Germline assignment: CDR1 SGHDN and CDR2 FVKESK. CDR3 protein: CASSPTRGAYGYTF. CDR3 in DNA: TGTGCCAGCAGCCCAACGCGCGGGGCCTATGGCTACACCTTC.

This chain joins TRBV5-1 and TRBJ2-5; 13 bases map to TRBD2. This CDR3 is 16 amino acids long. Germline assignment: CDR1 SGHRS and CDR2 YFSETQ. V shed 4 bases, J shed 5 bases, and the junction held 8 bases outside the gene matches. The CDR3 region is CASSLAGLAGIETQYF. The CDR3 DNA reads as TGCGCCAGCAGCCTGGCGGGACTAGCGGGGATCGAGACCCAGTACTTC. The variable domain in full, completed from reference TRBV5-1 and TRBJ2-5, reads KAGVTQTPRYLIKTRGQQVTLSCSPISGHRSVSWYQQTPGQGLQFLFEYFSETQRNKGNFPGRFSGRQFSNSRSEMNVSTLELGDSALYLCASSLAGLAGIETQYFGPGTRLLVL.

The chain joins TRBV2 to TRBJ1-1; 8 positions match TRBD1. The CDR3 covers 13 residues. J gave up 1 base and V 6 bases, and 1 base lay outside the gene matches. Germline V gives CDR1 SNHLY, CDR2 FYNNEI. The CDR3 is CASRQGANTEAFF. The CDR3 DNA sequence: TGTGCCAGCAGGCAGGGGGCGAACACTGAAGCTTTCTTT.

V and J are TRBV4-3 and TRBJ2-2; TRBD1 might be the D (5 bases). Trimming took off 1 base at V and 3 bases at J, with 6 bases between the two ends. From germline, CDR1 is LGHNA and CDR2 YSLEER. The CDR3 sequence is 14 residues long. This chain's CDR3 is CASSQAGYTGELFF. CDR3 DNA: TGCGCCAGCAGCCAAGCAGGGTACACCGGGGAGCTGTTTTTT.

The CDR3 loop reads CASSPQRGLTEAFF. CDR3 DNA sequence: TGTGCCAGTAGTCCCCAAAGGGGTTTGACTGAAGCTTTCTTT. The V call is TRBV19, the J call TRBJ1-1; the D gene is possibly TRBD1 (5 bases). The CDR3 covers 14 residues. Germline V gives CDR1 LNHDA, CDR2 SQIVND (reference sequence). Trimming removed 5 bases from V and 5 bases from J, with 15 bases in between.

The V and J genes are TRBV18 and TRBJ1-6; possible D gene TRBD1, 5 bases. CDR1 and CDR2 (germline): KGHSH, LQKENI. V lost 6 bases and J lost 5, with 14 bases in between. The CDR3 contains 15 residues. The CDR3 DNA is TGTGCCAGCTCCCTCCGGTCGGGGGATAATTCACCCCTCCACTTT. Amino acid sequence: CASSLRSGDNSPLHF.

This clone was seen once. The CDR3, as DNA: TGTGCCTGGAGTGCCATAAGGGGATCTGGCTACACCTTC. Translated: CAWSAIRGSGYTF. V and J are TRBV30 and TRBJ1-2; D is possibly TRBD1 (5 bases). The CDR3 runs 13 residues. Germline V gene data show CDR1 as GTSNPN and CDR2 as SVGIG (reference sequence). V lost 1 base, J lost 7 bases, and 13 bases lay in between.

CDR3 sequence: CASSLTGKVDGYTF. As DNA, the CDR3 is TGCGCCAGCAGCTTGACAGGGAAGGTCGATGGCTACACCTTC. This sequence joins TRBV5-1 and TRBJ1-2; a possible D gene is TRBD1 (6 bases). This CDR3 has 14 amino acids. Looked up from germline, CDR1 is SGHRS and CDR2 is YFSETQ. V was shortened by 1 base and J by 6 bases, with 13 bases between the two germline ends.

This chain links TRBV6-5 with TRBJ1-2; 8 bases match TRBD1. The CDR3 length is 13 residues. V lost 7 bases, J lost 5 bases, and 6 bases stayed unmatched. The V gene's germline CDR1 is MNHEY and CDR2 SVGAGI. The DNA for the CDR3 is TGTGCCAGCACTACTACAGGGGGTTATGGCTACACCTTC. This translates into CASTTTGGYGYTF.

The chain recombines TRBV4-2 with TRBJ2-3, with 11 bases matching TRBD2. With V trimmed by 1 base and J by 4 bases, 7 bases remained unmatched. The CDR3 consists of 17 residues. CDR1 and CDR2 (germline): LGHNA, YNFKEQ. CDR3 nucleotide sequence: TGTGCCAGCAGCCAAGTAGGAACTAGCGGGAGTCCAGATACGCAGTATTTT. Its protein product is CASSQVGTSGSPDTQYF.

The V and J genes are TRBV9 and TRBJ1-3; a weak D match, TRBD1 (6 bases). Per germline, CDR1 SGDLS and CDR2 YYNGEE. The CDR3 spans 15 residues. Trimming stripped 3 bases from V and 0 bases from J, with 10 bases between. CDR3: CASSAQGSSGNTIYF. In DNA form, the CDR3 reads TGTGCCAGCAGCGCTCAGGGGTCCTCTGGAAACACCATATATTTT.

V and J are TRBV7-9 and TRBJ1-2; TRBD1 matches 8 bases. This CDR3 spans 15 amino acids. J was trimmed by 7 bases and V by 3 bases; bases with no gene match: 10. Germline assignment: CDR1 SEHNR and CDR2 FQNEAQ (reference sequence). DNA for the CDR3: TGTGCCAGCAGCTTTGAAGCAGGGGGCGCGAGTGGCTACACCTTC. Amino acids: CASSFEAGGASGYTF. Supplemented by reference TRBV7-9 and TRBJ1-2, the full variable domain reads DTGVSQNPRHKITKRGQNVTFRCDPISEHNRLYWYRQTLGQGPEFLTYFQNEAQLEKSRLLSDRFSAERPKGSFSTLEIQRTEQGDSAMYLCASSFEAGGASGYTFGSGTRLTVV.

This sequence joins TRBV5-6 and TRBJ2-3, with TRBD1 matching over 8 bases. Germline V gene data show CDR1 as SGHDT and CDR2 as YYEEEE. This CDR3 has 15 residues. Trimming removed 6 bases from V and 0 bases from J; junction bases left unmatched: 6. The CDR3 sequence is CASTQQGGSTDTQYF. CDR3 DNA sequence: TGTGCCAGCACCCAACAGGGGGGTAGCACAGATACGCAGTATTTT.

V is TRBV7-6 and J is TRBJ2-3; maybe TRBD1 (6 bases). The CDR3 spans 17 residues. Trimming removed 0 bases from V and 1 base from J, with 14 bases in between. From germline, CDR1 is SGHVS and CDR2 FNYEAQ. This chain's CDR3 is CASSLAGAAGGTDTQYF. CDR3 DNA: TGTGCCAGCAGCTTAGCGGGTGCGGCAGGGGGCACAGATACGCAGTATTTT.

CDR3 sequence: CAIRGTANNEQFF. The CDR3 nucleotides read TGTGCCATCAGAGGGACTGCAAACAATGAGCAGTTCTTC. The gene calls are TRBV10-3 and TRBJ2-1; a weak D match, TRBD2 (6 bases). Germline V lookup: CDR1 ENHRY, CDR2 SYGVKD. CDR3 length: 13 amino acids. V shed 6 bases and J shed 5 bases, with 11 bases lying between them.

This sequence joins TRBV6-2 or TRBV6-3 and TRBJ1-5; TRBD1 agrees at 8 bases. Germline V gives CDR1 MNHEY, CDR2 SVGEGT. J was trimmed by 2 bases and V by 4 bases; bases with no gene match: 7. This CDR3 contains 16 residues. This CDR3 reads CASSWTGLFGNQPQHF. In DNA, the CDR3 is TGTGCCAGCAGTTGGACAGGGCTTTTTGGCAATCAGCCCCAGCATTTT.

Turning to this clone: Other DNA sequences in the same sample also yield this CDR3. The gene calls are TRBV5-1 and TRBJ1-1; D remains ambiguous. Germline CDR1 SGHRS, CDR2 YFSETQ. The CDR3 length is 14 residues. The germline V and J ends were trimmed by 0 bases and 1 base, with 7 bases remaining between them. The CDR3 region has the DNA TGCGCCAGCAGCTTGGACAGCTCGAACACTGAAGCTTTCTTT. It encodes CASSLDSSNTEAFF.

V gene TRBV5-1 combines with J gene TRBJ1-1; 9 nucleotides match TRBD1. V dropped 3 bases and J dropped 1; count of bases not matched to a gene: 7. This CDR3 contains 16 residues. In germline, CDR1 is SGHRS, CDR2 YFSETQ. The CDR3 protein is CASSYGTGSWNTEAFF. The CDR3 DNA sequence: TGCGCCAGCAGCTACGGGACAGGGAGCTGGAACACTGAAGCTTTCTTT.

CDR3 DNA: TGCGCCAGCAGCGCGGAAGGTGAGGGAGGGTCAAACTATGGCTACACCTTC. Protein sequence: CASSAEGEGGSNYGYTF. The chain joins TRBV5-1 to TRBJ1-2; D is unresolved. The V end lost 4 bases, the J end lost 2 bases, and 21 bases lay between the germline ends. CDR1 SGHRS and CDR2 YFSETQ come from the germline V gene. The CDR3 has 17 residues.

The genes are TRBV18 and TRBJ2-2; D uncertain. Germline CDR1 KGHSH, CDR2 LQKENI. V was pared by 5 bases and J by 6 bases, with 13 bases between. The CDR3 runs 14 residues. CDR3 sequence reads: CASSKRTLPGELFF. The CDR3 DNA reads as TGTGCCAGCTCAAAGCGTACTCTGCCCGGGGAGCTGTTTTTT. The full variable domain, with the rest looked up from reference TRBV18 and TRBJ2-2, is NAGVMQNPRHLVRRRGQEARLRCSPMKGHSHVYWYRQLPEEGLKFMVYLQKENIIDESGMPKERFSAEFPKEGPSILRIQQVVRGDSAAYFCASSKRTLPGELFFGEGSRLTVL.